One and the same sample provided the 26 T cell receptor beta chains below, sequenced in a study of cytomegalovirus exposure and HLA in healthy donors listed by TCRdb under 2017. The library was obtained by the immunoSEQ multiplex PCR assay. For the multiplex PCR, a mixture combining 60 forward primers for TCR Vbeta segments and 13 reverse primers for TCR Jbeta segments was used. Drawn from immuneACCESS, this table holds only the in-frame rearrangements with V and J called that TCRdb kept. Clones are partly lost; checked studies trace under half to an unresolved V gene and leave the rest unexplained. This sample gives 250,000 to 350,000 clones in total; 80% of them show up just once. The leading ten clones occupy approximately 0.3% of the sample. Sequenced: PBMCs. The receptor set was obtained from a girl aged 2-10 years in good health and CMV-seronegative.

The CDR3 nucleotides read TGTGCCAGCAGCCTCGGCCCCGGGACAGGGTCCAAGATACACGGCTACACCTTC. The encoded protein is CASSLGPGTGSKIHGYTF. This rearrangement joins TRBV7-7 to TRBJ1-2; 9 bases are shared with TRBD1. CDR3 length: 18 amino acids. V lost 5 bases to trimming and J lost 8 bases; unmatched junction nucleotides: 21. Looked up from germline, CDR1 is SSHAT and CDR2 is FNYEAQ (reference sequence).

The V call is TRBV2, the J call TRBJ1-2; no clear D. Germline V gene lookup returns CDR1 SNHLY and CDR2 FYNNEI. Between the trimmed V and J ends, which lost 4 bases and 4 bases, there was a span of 13 bases. This CDR3 is 14 amino acids long. CDR3 DNA sequence: TGTGCCAGCAGTGTGACATCAAGTATCTATGGCTACACCTTC. Translating gives CASSVTSSIYGYTF.

This clone showed up just a few times. The chain employs TRBV28 and TRBJ1-5; D is unclear. There are 15 residues in the CDR3. The V gene's germline CDR1 is MDHEN and CDR2 SYDVKM. V lost 2 bases, J lost 2 bases, and 10 bases lay in between. Here the CDR3 reads CASSLLRGGNQPQHF. In DNA form, the CDR3 reads TGTGCCAGCAGTTTACTTCGGGGAGGCAATCAGCCCCAGCATTTT.

V is TRBV9 and J is TRBJ1-6, with D perhaps matching TRBD1 (5 bases). Germline-derived CDR1 and CDR2 are SGDLS and YYNGEE. The CDR3 consists of 15 residues. V lost 0 bases and J lost 10, with 14 bases in between. The CDR3 here is CASSVDRQGNSPLHF. The DNA of the CDR3 is TGTGCCAGCAGCGTAGATCGGCAGGGTAACTCACCCCTCCACTTT.

The rearrangement links TRBV27 to TRBJ2-3, with no clear D. V dropped 5 bases and J dropped 5 bases, with 23 bases sitting between them. The CDR3 extends over 17 amino acids. Germline CDR1 is MNHEY and CDR2 is SMNVEV (reference sequence). The CDR3 loop is CASSPRMRSWVVDTQYF. CDR3 nucleotides: TGTGCCAGCAGTCCTCGGATGAGGAGTTGGGTGGTAGATACGCAGTATTTT.

The gene calls are TRBV11-3 and TRBJ2-1; D perhaps matches TRBD1 (5 bases). Trimming shortened V by 4 bases and J by 6 bases, and 16 bases separated the two germline ends. This CDR3 is built from 15 residues. CDR1 and CDR2 (germline): SGHNT, YENEEA. CDR3: CASSSGHLEANEQFF. CDR3 in DNA: TGTGCCAGCAGCTCCGGACATCTCGAGGCCAATGAGCAGTTCTTC.

This clone was seen a single time. The J gene is TRBJ1-3, the V gene TRBV29-1; D is perhaps TRBD1 (5 bases). The CDR3 is 14 residues long. The V gene's germline CDR1 is SQVTM and CDR2 ANQGSEA. Trimming took 2 bases from V and 0 from J, leaving 8 bases between them. CDR3 nucleotides: TGCAGCGTTGAAACAGGATCCTCTGGAAACACCATATATTTT. Translating it yields CSVETGSSGNTIYF.

V usage is TRBV7-2 and J usage is TRBJ2-4; no clear D. The CDR3 is 14 amino acids. Germline values: CDR1 SGHTA, CDR2 FQGNSA. Trimming took 2 bases from V and 0 from J, leaving 5 bases between them. Written as DNA, the CDR3 is TGTGCCAGCAGCTTACCAGGAGCCAAAAACATTCAGTACTTC. Translating it yields CASSLPGAKNIQYF.

The chain couples TRBV4-1 to TRBJ2-1, with 8 bases matching TRBD2. From germline, CDR1 is MGHRA and CDR2 YSYEKL. The CDR3 runs 15 residues. With V trimmed by 3 bases and J by 3 bases, 4 bases remained unmatched. This chain's CDR3 is CASSQGGRNYNEQFF. The CDR3 nucleotides read TGCGCCAGCAGCCAGGGCGGGAGGAACTACAATGAGCAGTTCTTC.

This clone was found a few times. The chain joins TRBV5-1 to TRBJ2-5; tentative D call: TRBD2 (6 bases). The CDR3 totals 13 residues. CDR1 and CDR2 from the germline V gene are SGHRS and YFSETQ. With 2 bases removed from V and 9 bases from J, the gap between germline ends came to 14 bases. CDR3 coding DNA: TGCGCCAGCAGCTTTGGCGGGGCCAGGGCCCAGTACTTC. It encodes CASSFGGARAQYF.

This sequence joins TRBV30 and TRBJ1-1; 8 bases align to TRBD1. Germline CDR1 and CDR2: GTSNPN and SVGIG (reference sequence). Trimming at V came to 2 bases and at J to 10 bases, leaving 9 bases not matched to a gene. The length of the CDR3 is 13 residues. Written as DNA, the CDR3 is TGTGCCTGGAGTTCAGGACAGGGAGGTTCAGCTTTCTTT. Amino acids: CAWSSGQGGSAFF. The entire variable domain, with the rest obtained from reference TRBV30 and TRBJ1-1, is as follows: SQTIHQWPATLVQPVGSPLSLECTVEGTSNPNLYWYRQAAGRGLQLLFYSVGIGQISSEVPQNLSASRPQDRQFILSSKKLLLSDSGFYLCAWSSGQGGSAFFGQGTRLTVV.

This sequence joins TRBV28 and TRBJ2-3; TRBD2 matches 8 bases. Germline CDR1 is MDHEN and CDR2 is SYDVKM. The V gene end was trimmed by 7 bases and the J gene end by 2 bases; junction bases not matched to a gene: 5. The CDR3 consists of 14 residues. The CDR3 coding sequence is TGTGCCAGCAAACTAGCGGAGATCACAGATACGCAGTATTTT. Residues: CASKLAEITDTQYF.

About this clone itself: This CDR3 fails to terminate in the conserved phenylalanine or tryptophan, so it likely reflects a read error. No DNA is shown, since the ends of the CDR3 on it are uncertain; the CDR3 is the one TCRdb lists. The rearrangement uses TRBV27 and TRBJ1-4. Germline V gene lookup returns CDR1 MNHEY and CDR2 SMNVEV (reference sequence). The CDR3 is 11 residues long, ends included. CDR3 loop: CASRPRGVDLV.

The CDR3 nucleotides read TGCGCCAGCAGTACCCTAGCGGGAGTCTCCCAAGAGACCCAGTACTTC. It codes for CASSTLAGVSQETQYF. J is TRBJ2-5 and V is TRBV4-1; TRBD2 matches 10 bases. Looked up from germline, CDR1 is MGHRA and CDR2 is YSYEKL. V shed 6 bases, J shed 1 base, and the junction held 8 bases outside the gene matches. CDR3 length: 16 residues.

The chain couples TRBV18 to TRBJ1-1; perhaps TRBD1 as D (5 bases). Germline lookup yields CDR1 KGHSH and CDR2 LQKENI. V was cut by 3 bases and J by 3 bases, with 11 bases left in between. The CDR3 is 14 residues long. The CDR3 loop reads CASSPGRGDTEAFF. For the CDR3, the DNA is TGTGCCAGCTCACCGGGGAGGGGTGACACTGAAGCTTTCTTT.

In this sample, this clone turned up a few times. The V call is TRBV7-9, the J call TRBJ1-1; the D is unclear. V lost 2 bases and J 8 bases, leaving 9 bases between the germline ends. The CDR3 contains 12 residues. The germline V gene has CDR1 SEHNR and CDR2 FQNEAQ (reference sequence). The CDR3 spells CASSLSAPEAFF. The CDR3 region has the DNA TGTGCCAGCAGCTTAAGCGCTCCCGAAGCTTTCTTT.

The chain has TRBV28 and TRBJ1-5; TRBD1 aligns across 7 bases. Germline V gene data show CDR1 as MDHEN and CDR2 as SYDVKM. CDR3 length: 14 residues. J lost 0 bases, V lost 6 bases, and 2 bases had no gene match. This CDR3 reads CASSWDSSNQPQHF. CDR3 nucleotides: TGTGCCAGCAGCTGGGACAGTAGCAATCAGCCCCAGCATTTT.

The rearrangement joins TRBV6-5 to TRBJ1-3; D not certain. The V gene lost 0 bases and the J gene lost 2 bases, with 8 bases spanning the gap. This CDR3 region has 15 residues. The germline V gene encodes CDR1 MNHEY and CDR2 SVGAGI. The CDR3: CASSYSSGTGNTIYF. CDR3 in DNA: TGTGCCAGCAGTTACTCGTCGGGGACTGGAAACACCATATATTTT.

The chain couples TRBV6-4 to TRBJ2-3; 14 bases line up with TRBD2. There are 15 residues in the CDR3. With V trimmed by 5 bases and J by 7 bases, 5 bases remained unmatched. CDR1 and CDR2 (germline): MRHNA, SNTAGT. CDR3 coding DNA: TGTGCCAGCAGTCCGGGACTAGCGGGAGTGTATACGCAGTATTTT. The encoded protein is CASSPGLAGVYTQYF.

The gene calls are TRBV28 and TRBJ2-7, with TRBD1 identical over 8 bases. Trimming took 7 bases from V and 4 from J; bases not matched to a gene: 12. In germline, CDR1 is MDHEN, CDR2 SYDVKM. The CDR3 runs to 15 residues. CDR3 bases: TGTGCCAGCACCCCCTCAAGTGGGACAGGATACGAGCAGTACTTC. This codes for CASTPSSGTGYEQYF.

The V and J genes are TRBV27 and TRBJ2-7; maybe TRBD2 (6 bases). The CDR3 loop spans 14 amino acids. Per germline, CDR1 MNHEY and CDR2 SMNVEV (reference sequence). V lost 6 bases and J lost 3, with 15 bases in between. CDR3 in DNA: TGTGCCAGCAGCCCGGAGGGGTCCCTCTACGAGCAGTACTTC. It codes for CASSPEGSLYEQYF.

CDR3 sequence: CASSELGHDYGYTF. In nucleotides, the CDR3 is TGCGCCAGCAGTGAGTTGGGGCACGACTATGGCTACACCTTC. V usage is TRBV10-2 and J usage is TRBJ1-2, with D possibly TRBD1 on 5 matching bases. This CDR3 spans 14 amino acids. Trimming shortened V by 1 base and J by 3 bases, and 9 bases separated the two germline ends. CDR1 and CDR2 (germline): WSHSY, SAAADI.

The DNA for the CDR3 is TGTGCCACCAGCAGAGAGAGGGCCACTGAAGCTTTCTTT. Translating it yields CATSRERATEAFF. This rearrangement joins TRBV15 to TRBJ1-1; no reliable D call. Between the trimmed V and J ends, which lost 0 bases and 4 bases, there was a span of 6 bases. Germline CDR1 is LNHNV and CDR2 is YYDKDF (reference sequence). This CDR3 is built from 13 residues. The full variable domain, completed using reference TRBV15 and TRBJ1-1, is DAMVIQNPRYQVTQFGKPVTLSCSQTLNHNVMYWYQQKSSQAPKLLFHYYDKDFNNEADTPDNFQSRRPNTSFCFLDIRSPGLGDTAMYLCATSRERATEAFFGQGTRLTVV.

The chain is built from TRBV2 and TRBJ2-5, with no clear D. Germline CDR1 is SNHLY and CDR2 is FYNNEI. The CDR3 has 15 residues. V lost 1 base and J 3 bases, leaving 12 bases between the germline ends. CDR3 in DNA: TGTGCCAGCAGTGAAGGGTGGCAGACAAAAGAGACCCAGTACTTC. This encodes CASSEGWQTKETQYF.

The genes are TRBV29-1 and TRBJ1-1, with 9 bases aligning to TRBD1. In germline, CDR1 is SQVTM, CDR2 ANQGSEA. V was clipped by 4 bases and J by 4 bases; unmatched bases: 1. The CDR3 is made up of 12 amino acids. Here the CDR3 DNA reads TGCAGCGTTGGGGGACAGGGCACTGAAGCTTTCTTT. Residues: CSVGGQGTEAFF.

The chain carries TRBV29-1 and TRBJ1-5; the D is unclear. The germline V and J ends were trimmed by 4 bases and 7 bases, with 14 bases remaining between them. This CDR3 is built from 13 residues. Germline loops: CDR1 SQVTM, CDR2 ANQGSEA. Here the CDR3 DNA reads TGCAGCGTTGGGGAGGGTTCTCGGCAGCCCCAGCATTTT. Amino acids: CSVGEGSRQPQHF.